The source of this T cell receptor beta chain is a study of CD8 T cells in Susac syndrome. Findings of the study overall: It was acknowledged by the study that relatively few individuals were included in its TCR sequencing and HLA analysis.

V was trimmed by 6 bases and J by 1 base, leaving 19 bases between them. Germline assignment: CDR1 DFQATT and CDR2 SNEGSKA (reference sequence). This CDR3 has 15 amino acids. As regards this clonotype: Its specificity is unknown.

The multiple sclerosis controls were treatment-naive patients with relapsing-remitting disease that was stable or active. With random hexamers, reverse transcription was performed on about 0.5 to 1 ug of RNA. TCRdb ran MiXCR on the immunoSEQ multiplex PCR reads and lists one entry per CDR3 protein. The repertoire consists of fewer than 150,000 distinct CDR3 sequences, with roughly 89% occurring once and the leading ten covering around 0.22%. This chain links TRBV20-1 with TRBJ2-7; D may be TRBD1 or TRBD2 (6 bases each). The material sequenced was CD8+ T cells from PBMCs. The TCR originated in a human donor with multiple sclerosis. CDR3 nucleotide sequence: TGCAGTGCGGGTCGTTACGGGGGCGCTTCCTACGAGCAGTACTTC. As protein: CSAGRYGGASYEQYF.